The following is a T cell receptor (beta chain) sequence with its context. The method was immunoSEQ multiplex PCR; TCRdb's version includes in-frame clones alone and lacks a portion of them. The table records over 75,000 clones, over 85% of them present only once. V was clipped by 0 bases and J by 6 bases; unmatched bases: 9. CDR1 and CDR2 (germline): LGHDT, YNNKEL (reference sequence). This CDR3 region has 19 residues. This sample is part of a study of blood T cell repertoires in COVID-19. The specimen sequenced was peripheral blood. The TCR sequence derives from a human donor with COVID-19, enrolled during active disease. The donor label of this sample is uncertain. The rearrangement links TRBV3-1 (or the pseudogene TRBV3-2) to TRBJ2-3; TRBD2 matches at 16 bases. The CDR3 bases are TGTGCCAGCAGCCAAGAGCCGGGGACTAGCGGGAGGGCCAGGGATACGCAGTATTTT. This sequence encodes CASSQEPGTSGRARDTQYF.